This TCR beta chain was sequenced during a study of blood T cell repertoires in COVID-19. Across the whole study: Spain, Italy and the United States supplied samples that represented acute and convalescent COVID-19.

Trimming took off 4 bases at V and 2 bases at J, with 6 bases between the two ends. There are 14 residues in the CDR3. CDR1 is MNHEY, CDR2 SVGAGI, per germline. In the source study's methods: Amplified reference gene primers provided the basis for estimating nucleated cell counts. Sequenced by immunoSEQ multiplex PCR; TCRdb stores in-frame clones only, minus some. The D gene and trimming were derived from the DNA, and the V and J assignments and clone size from that table. Here the sample spans approximately 220,000 clones, around 90% being singletons. Participants were aged 18 to 89 years from approximately 23 US areas. Cohort allocation depended upon clinical history that participants reported.

The receptor comes from a man between 25 and 39 years old who had been exposed to COVID-19. The chain is built from TRBV6-5 and TRBJ1-6, with a weak D call TRBD1 (6 bases). Sequencing was carried out using PBMCs or T cells enriched from blood (not recorded which). DNA for the CDR3: TGTGCCAGCAGTTGGGACACCTATAATTCACCCCTCCACTTT. Encoded protein: CASSWDTYNSPLHF.